The 10 T cell receptor beta chains below all came from one sample that was sequenced in a study of tumor and adjacent non-tumor tissue in lung cancer. RNA was extracted from bulk tissue without any cell sorting. Distant lung tissue was collected more than 3 cm away from the tumor edge. Three rounds of nested PCR, following a modified ARM-PCR protocol, produced the TCRbeta library. One entry per CDR3 protein results from TCRdb running MiXCR on the multiplex PCR reads. The top ten clones hold 35% to 50% of a sample with 35,000 to 55,000 distinct CDR3 sequences, around three fifths of them seen once. The source material was distant non-tumor lung tissue. Every receptor here comes from a man in his forties or fifties with non-small cell lung cancer.

Of note for this clonotype: Because it lacks the conserved phenylalanine or tryptophan at the end, this CDR3 is likely a read error. The rearrangement uses TRBV12-3 or TRBV12-4 and TRBJ1-6; D remains unclear. Between the trimmed V and J ends, which lost 5 bases and 9 bases, there was a span of 17 bases. CDR3 size: 15 residues. The CDR3 DNA reads as TGTGCCAGCAGTCCCCGAGAGGCTAGGGTTTCACCCCTCCACTGT. Amino acid sequence: CASSPREARVSPLHC.

A word on this clonotype: A junction boundary mismatches the germline segment, possibly from a read error. The J gene is TRBJ2-6, the V gene TRBV4-1, with D perhaps matching TRBD1 or TRBD2 (6 bases each). The CDR3 consists of 20 residues. Germline loops: CDR1 MGHRA, CDR2 YSYEKL. The CDR3 loop reads CASSQEVYPGCASGANVMTF. CDR3 nucleotides: TGCGCCAGCAGCCAAGAGGTCTACCCAGGGTGCGCTTCGGGGGCCAACGTCATGACTTTC.

Turning to this clonotype: One junction end disagrees with the germline gene, perhaps due to a read error. V and J are TRBV11-2 and TRBJ1-2; the D gene is possibly TRBD1 (6 bases). The CDR3 is made up of 15 amino acids. The germline gives CDR1 SGHAT, CDR2 FQNNGV. CDR3 DNA sequence: TGTGCCAGCACCCTGACCCGGCAGGGGTCCTATGGCTACACCTTT. This gives the protein CASTLTRQGSYGYTF.

This clonotype was seen ten or more times. The chain joins TRBV6-5 to TRBJ1-5; D uncertain. The germline V gene has CDR1 MNHEY and CDR2 SVGAGI. The CDR3 covers 13 residues. V gave up 6 bases and J gave up 3 bases, with 9 bases separating them. This CDR3 is CASRRDLNQPQHF. The CDR3 bases are TGTGCCAGCAGGCGAGATCTCAATCAGCCCCAGCATTTT.

There are a few counts of this clonotype. The genes are TRBV19 and TRBJ1-4; D is uncertain. This CDR3 spans 14 amino acids. Trimming shortened V by 3 bases and J by 10 bases, and 15 bases separated the two germline ends. Germline V lookup: CDR1 LNHDA, CDR2 SQIVND (reference sequence). As DNA, the CDR3 is TGTGCCAGTAGTATGAGTGAGGCAGGACCAAAACTGTTTTTT. It translates to CASSMSEAGPKLFF.

The rearrangement uses TRBV11-2 and TRBJ2-1, with TRBD2 as a possible D gene (6 bases). The V and J ends lost 11 bases and 7 bases respectively, with 15 bases between them. CDR1 and CDR2 (germline): SGHAT, FQNNGV. The CDR3 length is 12 residues. The CDR3: CALSPRGNEQFF. The CDR3 DNA reads as TGTGCCCTCAGCCCCCGGGGGAATGAGCAGTTCTTC.

Turning to this clonotype: A much larger clonotype is one base distant, so this may be a read error. The chain joins TRBV6-6 to TRBJ2-3; no clear D gene. Germline CDR1 is MNHNY and CDR2 is SVGAGI (reference sequence). The CDR3 contains 11 residues. CDR3 bases: TGTGTCAGCAGTCAGTCCGATACGCAGTATTTT. Residues: CVSSQSDTQYF.

The rearrangement uses TRBV4-1 and TRBJ2-7; the D gene is possibly TRBD1 (6 bases). The CDR3 is 15 amino acids. The V end was cut by 6 bases, the J end by 5 bases, with 20 bases between. Germline assignment: CDR1 MGHRA and CDR2 YSYEKL. The CDR3 DNA reads as TGCGCCAGCAGGCACCCGGGACATGGGGCCGACGAGCAGTACTTC. The encoded protein is CASRHPGHGADEQYF.

As for this clonotype: Just one base apart from a much larger clone, this may be a read error. This is likely a read error, given that the CDR3 carries no conserved phenylalanine or tryptophan at its end. The gene calls are TRBV6-6 and TRBJ2-7; unclear D gene. The CDR3 is 16 amino acids. V lost 0 bases and J 0 bases, leaving 12 bases between the germline ends. CDR1 is MNHNY and CDR2 is SVGAGI in the germline V gene (reference sequence). The CDR3 DNA follows: TGTGCCAGCAGTTACTCCCCGGGCCCGAGCTCCTACGAGCAGTACTCC. Amino acids: CASSYSPGPSSYEQYS.

Notes on this clonotype: A much larger clone lies one base from this, so it may be a read error. The rearrangement uses TRBV5-1 and TRBJ2-3, with D unresolved. This CDR3 region has 14 residues. CDR1 is SGHRS and CDR2 is YFSETQ in the germline V gene. Here the CDR3 DNA reads TGCGCCAACAGCTTGGAGTTGGGAACAGATACGCAGTATTTT. It is translated as CANSLELGTDTQYF. Complete variable domain (other parts from reference TRBV5-1 and TRBJ2-3): KAGVTQTPRYLIKTRGQQVTLSCSPISGHRSVSWYQQTPGQGLQFLFEYFSETQRNKGNFPGRFSGRQFSNSRSEMNVSTLELGDSALYLCANSLELGTDTQYFGPGTRLTVL.